The entry below gives a single T cell receptor (beta chain) sequence along with its context. Its matching antigen is unknown. CDR1 and CDR2 from the germline V gene are SGHAT and FQDESV (reference sequence). There are 19 residues in the CDR3. With 2 bases clipped from V and 2 bases from J, the junction kept 14 bases outside the gene matches. Autoimmune disease history or systemic immunosuppression led to patient exclusion. The sample is drawn from a study of OX40 agonist ivuxolimab in advanced cancers. Overall study results and limits: Expanded clones tended on average to be more numerous among CD8+ T cells than CD4+.

Some clones are missing from TCRdb's copy, which holds only in-frame ones; the method was immunoSEQ multiplex PCR. Of tens of thousands of clones listed, about nine tenths are singletons. The specimen comprised CD4+ or CD8+ T cells sorted from blood, sampled in a trial of the OX40 agonist ivuxolimab. This clonotype was obtained from an adult with an advanced solid tumor such as melanoma, head and neck, liver or kidney cancer. This chain connects TRBV11-1 to TRBJ2-3; 9 positions match TRBD1. The CDR3 sequence: CASSLIGTGISEVTDTQYF. DNA of the CDR3: TGTGCCAGCAGCTTAATTGGGACAGGGATAAGCGAGGTCACAGATACGCAGTATTTT.